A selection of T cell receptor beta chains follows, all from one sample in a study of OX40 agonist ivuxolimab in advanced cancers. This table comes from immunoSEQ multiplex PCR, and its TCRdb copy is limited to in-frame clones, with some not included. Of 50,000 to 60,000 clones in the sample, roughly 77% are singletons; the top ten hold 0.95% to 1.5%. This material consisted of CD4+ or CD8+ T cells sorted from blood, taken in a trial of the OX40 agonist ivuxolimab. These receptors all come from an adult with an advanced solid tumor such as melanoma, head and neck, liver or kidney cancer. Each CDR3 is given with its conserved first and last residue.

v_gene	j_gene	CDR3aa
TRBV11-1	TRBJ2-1	CASSLARLAGNEQFF
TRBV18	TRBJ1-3	CASSSLTAGGFSGNTIYF
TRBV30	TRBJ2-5	CAWTGSGSYQETQYF
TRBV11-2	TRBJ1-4	CASSLQGTRGEKLFF
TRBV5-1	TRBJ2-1	CASSYPGLASFF
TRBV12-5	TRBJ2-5	CATSGTYQETQYF
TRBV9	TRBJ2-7	CASSVGGSLYEQYF
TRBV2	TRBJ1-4	CASSVYSLATNEKLFF
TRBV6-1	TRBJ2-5	CASEWRGGSLETQYF
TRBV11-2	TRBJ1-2	CASSLGTGVYGYTF
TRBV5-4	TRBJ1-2	CASSLAAEDYTF
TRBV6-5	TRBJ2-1	CASRKGLAGNNEQFF
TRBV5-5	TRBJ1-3	CASSSYGNTIYF
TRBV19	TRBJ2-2	CASSTVKVGELFF
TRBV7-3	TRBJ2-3	CASSLDRGDTQYF
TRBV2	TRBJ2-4	CASSGGRDQYF